Following are 25 T cell receptor beta chains from one sample sequenced in a study of T cells in localized non-small cell lung cancer. Some clones are missing from TCRdb's copy, which holds only in-frame ones; the method was immunoSEQ multiplex PCR. The sample shows 72,000 or so clones, 84% of them seen only once. The sample consisted of peripheral blood, taken before any cancer treatment. These receptors all stem from a female donor older than 55 with stage I lung adenocarcinoma.

This chain joins TRBV19 and TRBJ2-7; a weak D match, TRBD1 (6 bases). Germline V lookup: CDR1 LNHDA, CDR2 SQIVND (reference sequence). The CDR3 runs to 15 residues. V dropped 3 bases and J dropped 0 bases, with 12 bases sitting between them. In DNA form, the CDR3 reads TGTGCCAGTAGTATTGTTCAGGGGAGCTCCTACGAGCAGTACTTC. Translation gives CASSIVQGSSYEQYF.

The chain is built from TRBV6-1 and TRBJ2-2; TRBD1 matches 7 bases. The CDR3 length is 14 residues. The germline V gene encodes CDR1 MNHNS and CDR2 SASEGT. V gave up 7 bases and J gave up 4 bases; unmatched junction bases: 6. CDR3 nucleotide sequence: TGTGCCAGCAAACAGGGGATCATCACCGGGGAGCTGTTTTTT. Translated, it gives CASKQGIITGELFF.

This chain connects TRBV6-5 to TRBJ1-2; 7 nucleotides line up with TRBD1. The CDR3 spans 14 residues. In germline, CDR1 is MNHEY, CDR2 SVGAGI. CDR3: CATRKGEGQTGYTF. In DNA, the CDR3 is TGTGCAACGCGCAAGGGGGAGGGACAGACTGGCTACACCTTC.

V and J are TRBV28 and TRBJ1-2; D perhaps matches TRBD1 (6 bases). Per the germline V gene, CDR1 is MDHEN and CDR2 is SYDVKM. This CDR3 contains 14 residues. V dropped 3 bases and J dropped 11 bases, with 19 bases sitting between them. CDR3 amino acids: CASSFTVGGPGYTF. For the CDR3, the DNA is TGTGCCAGCAGTTTTACGGTGGGGGGGCCCGGTTACACCTTC.

The rearrangement uses TRBV11-2 and TRBJ1-3; no clear D. CDR1 is SGHAT and CDR2 is FQNNGV in the germline V gene. With 7 bases removed from V and 2 bases from J, the gap between germline ends came to 15 bases. This CDR3 contains 15 residues. Here the CDR3 reads CASTRDRLTGNTIYF. The CDR3 coding sequence is TGTGCCAGCACCCGAGACCGATTAACTGGAAACACCATATATTTT.

The gene calls are TRBV14 and TRBJ2-5, with a tentative D call TRBD2 (6 bases). The CDR3 is 15 amino acids. The germline V gene encodes CDR1 SGHDN and CDR2 FVKESK. V was clipped by 4 bases and J by 7 bases, with 19 bases between them. Written as DNA, the CDR3 is TGTGCCAGCAGCCCCATGGAGGGCCGTGGGGGGACCCAGTACTTC. Amino acids: CASSPMEGRGGTQYF.

V is TRBV6-1 and J is TRBJ1-2, with 7 nucleotides matching TRBD1. V dropped 1 base and J dropped 4; count of bases not matched to a gene: 3. The CDR3 length is 14 residues. Looked up from germline, CDR1 is MNHNS and CDR2 is SASEGT. The CDR3 region is CASSEGTGLYGYTF. In nucleotides, the CDR3 is TGTGCCAGCAGTGAAGGGACAGGTCTCTATGGCTACACCTTC.

The chain has TRBV6-1 and TRBJ1-1, with D unresolved. Per the germline V gene, CDR1 is MNHNS and CDR2 is SASEGT. The CDR3 length is 14 residues. Trimming pared 6 bases from V and 1 base from J, leaving 12 bases between. The CDR3 is CASSGDTRNTEAFF. In nucleotides, the CDR3 is TGTGCCAGCAGCGGAGACACCAGGAACACTGAAGCTTTCTTT.

The V call is TRBV5-1, the J call TRBJ2-2, with TRBD2 matching over 7 bases. CDR1 is SGHRS, CDR2 YFSETQ, per germline. The CDR3 consists of 14 residues. Germline trimming cut 3 bases from V and 4 bases from J; bases unmatched to any gene: 3. The CDR3 DNA reads TGCGCCAGCAGCTCGACTAGCTTCACCGGGGAGCTGTTTTTT. Its translation: CASSSTSFTGELFF.

V is TRBV6-1 and J is TRBJ1-5; D is undetermined. Germline CDR1 reads MNHNS; CDR2 reads SASEGT. The CDR3 has 9 amino acids. Trimming removed 8 bases at V and 8 bases at J, with 4 bases between. The CDR3 protein is CASAEPQHF. The CDR3 DNA is TGTGCCAGCGCCGAGCCCCAGCATTTT.

This chain uses TRBV11-2 with TRBJ2-7; 13 bases align to TRBD2. This CDR3 comprises 15 residues. Per the germline V gene, CDR1 is SGHAT and CDR2 is FQNNGV. V dropped 6 bases and J dropped 2; count of bases not matched to a gene: 4. DNA of the CDR3: TGTGCCAGCAGAGAGGGGACTAGCGGGGCCTACGAGCAGTACTTC. It specifies CASREGTSGAYEQYF. The full variable domain, with the rest looked up from reference TRBV11-2 and TRBJ2-7, is EAGVAQSPRYKIIEKRQSVAFWCNPISGHATLYWYQQILGQGPKLLIQFQNNGVVDDSQLPKDRFSAERLKGVDSTLKIQPAKLEDSAVYLCASREGTSGAYEQYFGPGTRLTVT.

This chain uses TRBV6-5 with TRBJ1-4; D possibly corresponds to TRBD1 (5 bases). In germline, CDR1 is MNHEY, CDR2 SVGAGI. The CDR3 runs to 14 residues. Trimming removed 6 bases at V and 8 bases at J, with 16 bases between. The CDR3 protein is CASSPDPGGEKLFF. The CDR3 DNA follows: TGTGCCAGCAGCCCAGATCCCGGGGGGGAAAAACTGTTTTTT.

The rearrangement uses TRBV28 and TRBJ1-2; 9 nucleotides agree with TRBD1. Germline trimming cut 5 bases from V and 4 bases from J; bases unmatched to any gene: 8. Germline lookup yields CDR1 MDHEN and CDR2 SYDVKM. CDR3 length: 15 amino acids. The CDR3 reads CASSAGTGLTYGYTF. The CDR3 nucleotides are TGTGCCAGCAGTGCCGGGACAGGGCTTACCTATGGCTACACCTTC.

This chain uses TRBV10-2 with TRBJ1-1; D gene ambiguous. Germline-derived CDR1 and CDR2 are WSHSY and SAAADI. The V and J ends lost 6 bases and 1 base respectively, with 9 bases between them. This CDR3 is built from 13 residues. The chain's CDR3 is CASSAAKNTEAFF. For the CDR3, the DNA is TGCGCCAGCAGCGCGGCGAAGAACACTGAAGCTTTCTTT.

The V gene is TRBV7-9, the J gene TRBJ1-1; D is unresolved. Germline V gene sequence: CDR1 SEHNR, CDR2 FQNEAQ (reference sequence). Trimming shortened V by 5 bases and J by 11 bases, and 6 bases separated the two germline ends. This CDR3 region has 9 residues. Here the CDR3 DNA reads TGTGCCAGCAGCCGCGGGGCTTTCTTT. This codes for CASSRGAFF.

The chain joins TRBV5-1 to TRBJ2-3; possibly TRBD1 for D (5 bases). The CDR3 is made up of 15 amino acids. Germline CDR1 and CDR2: SGHRS and YFSETQ. Trimming took 0 bases from V and 3 from J, leaving 11 bases between them. CDR3 protein: CASSLAGRETDTQYF. The CDR3 DNA sequence: TGCGCCAGCAGCTTGGCCGGCAGGGAAACAGATACGCAGTATTTT.

The chain couples TRBV5-1 to TRBJ1-2; TRBD1 aligns across 9 bases. The CDR3 runs 15 residues. CDR1 is SGHRS and CDR2 is YFSETQ in the germline V gene. V dropped 0 bases and J dropped 4; count of bases not matched to a gene: 4. CDR3 in amino acids: CASSLGDRDTYGYTF. As DNA, the CDR3 is TGCGCCAGCAGCTTGGGGGACAGGGATACCTATGGCTACACCTTC. Full variable domain (outside the CDR3, taken from reference TRBV5-1 and TRBJ1-2): KAGVTQTPRYLIKTRGQQVTLSCSPISGHRSVSWYQQTPGQGLQFLFEYFSETQRNKGNFPGRFSGRQFSNSRSEMNVSTLELGDSALYLCASSLGDRDTYGYTFGSGTRLTVV.

V usage is TRBV2 and J usage is TRBJ2-1; D is unclear. Per germline, CDR1 SNHLY and CDR2 FYNNEI. The V gene lost 7 bases and the J gene lost 4 bases, with 11 bases spanning the gap. The CDR3 loop spans 13 amino acids. CDR3: CASTNLRYNEQFF. CDR3 DNA sequence: TGTGCCAGCACTAATCTACGATACAATGAGCAGTTCTTC.

The chain employs TRBV7-3 and TRBJ1-1; D might be TRBD1 (6 bases). In germline, CDR1 is SGHTA, CDR2 FQGTGA. The CDR3 loop spans 13 amino acids. The germline V and J ends were trimmed by 5 bases and 3 bases, with 10 bases remaining between them. The CDR3 DNA follows: TGTGCCAGCAGCCTGGGGGGGCACACTGAAGCTTTCTTT. Protein product: CASSLGGHTEAFF. Filled out from reference TRBV7-3 and TRBJ1-1, the complete variable domain reads GAGVSQTPSNKVTEKGKYVELRCDPISGHTALYWYRQSLGQGPEFLIYFQGTGAADDSGLPNDRFFAVRPEGSVSTLKIQRTERGDSAVYLCASSLGGHTEAFFGQGTRLTVV.

The CDR3: CASSYEIYNEKLFF. The DNA for the CDR3 is TGTGCCAGCAGTTACGAAATATATAATGAAAAACTGTTTTTT. This chain links TRBV6-5 with TRBJ1-4; unclear D gene. Between the trimmed V and J ends, which lost 2 bases and 4 bases, there was a span of 8 bases. Germline-derived CDR1 and CDR2 are MNHEY and SVGAGI. The CDR3 has 14 residues.

V is TRBV10-2 and J is TRBJ1-3, with D unclear. Trimming cost V 10 bases and J 0 bases, with 10 bases left between them. The CDR3 has 13 amino acids. Germline V gene sequence: CDR1 WSHSY, CDR2 SAAADI. The DNA for the CDR3 is TGCGCCACCCAAGCAGGCTCTGGAAACACCATATATTTT. Translation: CATQAGSGNTIYF.

Of note for this clone: This CDR3 is also generated by other DNA sequences in the sample. The rearrangement joins TRBV10-2 to TRBJ1-2; the D gene is possibly TRBD1 (5 bases). Trimming took off 3 bases at V and 2 bases at J, with 7 bases between the two ends. The germline V gene encodes CDR1 WSHSY and CDR2 SAAADI. The CDR3 runs to 13 residues. In DNA form, the CDR3 reads TGCGCCAGCAGTGAACGGGGGAACTATGGCTACACCTTC. Translation: CASSERGNYGYTF.

This sequence joins TRBV20-1 and TRBJ1-1; no clear D gene. The V and J ends lost 8 bases and 0 bases respectively, with 7 bases between them. The CDR3 contains 11 residues. Germline assignment: CDR1 DFQATT and CDR2 SNEGSKA (reference sequence). As DNA, the CDR3 is TGCAGTTCGGCCCTGAACACTGAAGCTTTCTTT. This gives the protein CSSALNTEAFF.

The chain joins TRBV9 to TRBJ2-5; D is perhaps TRBD2 (6 bases). The CDR3 is made up of 16 amino acids. Germline lookup yields CDR1 SGDLS and CDR2 YYNGEE. Trimming cost V 5 bases and J 2 bases, with 19 bases left between them. The CDR3 nucleotides are TGTGCCAGCAGGAAAGGGAGCGGCGGGGTACAAGAGACCCAGTACTTC. It encodes CASRKGSGGVQETQYF.

This clone has just one count. The genes are TRBV7-2 and TRBJ2-7; D remains ambiguous. The CDR3 has 15 residues. CDR1 and CDR2 from the germline V gene are SGHTA and FQGNSA. V lost 4 bases to trimming and J lost 4 bases, with 17 bases between them. The CDR3 bases are TGTGCCAGCAGCTCCACGGTAACTTACCCATACGAGCAGTACTTC. Its translation is CASSSTVTYPYEQYF.